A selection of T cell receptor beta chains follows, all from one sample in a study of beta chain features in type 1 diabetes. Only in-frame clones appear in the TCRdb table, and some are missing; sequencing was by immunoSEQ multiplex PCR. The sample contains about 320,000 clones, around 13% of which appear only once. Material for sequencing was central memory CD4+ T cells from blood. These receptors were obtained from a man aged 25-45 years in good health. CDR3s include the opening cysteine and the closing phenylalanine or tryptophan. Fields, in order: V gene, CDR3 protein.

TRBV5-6 CASSLTASSDTEAFF
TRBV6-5 CASSYANTIYF
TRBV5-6 CASSFQRINYGYTF
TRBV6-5 CASSYHGDSYEQYF
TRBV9 CASSPGTVKSEGYTF
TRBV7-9 CASSVRTGGAYNEQFF
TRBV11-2 CASSLIRRTDSGANVLTF
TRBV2 CASSGRSGDTDTQYF
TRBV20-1 CSAREETQYF
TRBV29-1 CSVGPGGRWETQYF
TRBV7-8 CASSQVPGQGASPLHF
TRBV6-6 CASGLGETQYF
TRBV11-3 CASSLAFGQGRNEQFF
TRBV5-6 CASSYSRGRYADTQYF
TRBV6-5 CASSTSGDSTDTQYF
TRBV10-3 CAISERRDNQPQHF
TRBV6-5 CASSYLTQGAGELFF
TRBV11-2 CASSLDLGNEQFF
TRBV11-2 CASSSGGGYGYTF
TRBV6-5 CASSTTGVNTDTQYF
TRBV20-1 CSAGVSDEQFF
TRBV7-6 CASSLGQVGLYNEQFF
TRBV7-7 CASSSTPYGDNTDTQYF
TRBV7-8 CASSLGTGGINTEAFF
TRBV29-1 CSATTRGSKGYTF
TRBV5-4 CASSGGDTQYF
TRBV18 CASTPGQGKYEQYF
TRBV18 CASSERGVLNTGELFF
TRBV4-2 CASSERGRNEQFF
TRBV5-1 CASSLDRLGADQPQHF
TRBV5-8 CASSLGPSTDTQYF
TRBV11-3 CASSPVSGANVLTF
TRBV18 CASSLFTDTQYF
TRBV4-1 CASSPDRGLGEQYF
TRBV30 CAWSVASEAFF
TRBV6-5 CASSPHRDYGYTF
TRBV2 CASRLRGLGTEAFF
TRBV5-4 CASSQDRGAVEKLFF
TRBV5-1 CASSPSGSTDTQYF
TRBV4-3 CASSQNRADTQYF
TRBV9 CASSERDSFHGYTF